The rows below give T cell receptor beta chains drawn from one sample of a study of blood T cell repertoires in COVID-19. TCRdb's table, derived via immunoSEQ multiplex PCR, lists solely in-frame clones and lacks some. Of 380,000 or so clones listed, roughly 87% are singletons. The specimen was PBMCs or T cells enriched from blood (not recorded which). The receptor source for this set is a woman aged 40 to 49 with acute COVID-19. Both conserved end residues are part of each CDR3. Fields, in order: D gene, J gene, clone size, V gene, CDR3 protein, CDR3 DNA. The D gene is left open where the match is weak. Size values are once, few and many counts, or a class for expanded clones, and some rows have none.

. TRBJ2-3 . TRBV2 CASSPQLGRDSDTQYF TGTGCCAGCTCCCCCCAATTGGGCAGGGACTCAGATACGCAGTATTTT
. TRBJ2-7 once TRBV29-1 CSARSSGSYEQYF TGCAGCGCTCGGAGTAGCGGCTCCTACGAGCAGTACTTC
TRBD1 TRBJ1-1 . TRBV30 CAWNDRDGTEAFF TGTGCCTGGAACGACAGGGATGGCACTGAAGCTTTCTTT
. TRBJ2-5 . TRBV10-3 CAITEGGPRETQYF TGTGCCATCACAGAGGGGGGGCCGAGGGAGACCCAGTACTTC
. TRBJ2-5 . TRBV6-5 CASSRQETQYF TGTGCCAGCAGCCGCCAAGAGACCCAGTACTTC
. TRBJ1-2 . TRBV4-2 CASSQERGTTNYGYTF TGTGCCAGCAGCCAAGAGCGGGGGACAACCAACTATGGCTACACCTTC
. TRBJ2-2 . TRBV6-1 CASSESRGKGTGELFF TGTGCCAGCAGTGAAAGCCGGGGGAAAGGGACCGGGGAGCTGTTTTTT
. TRBJ2-2 . TRBV20-1 CSASSGVRAGELFF TGCAGTGCTAGTTCGGGGGTGCGCGCCGGGGAGCTGTTTTTT
. TRBJ2-7 . TRBV11-2 CASSLEDRSYNEQYF TGTGCCAGCAGCTTAGAAGACAGGTCTTACAACGAGCAGTACTTC
TRBD1 TRBJ1-2 . TRBV19 CASSKQGWYGYTF TGTGCCAGTAGTAAACAGGGGTGGTATGGCTACACCTTC
. TRBJ2-3 once TRBV29-1 CSVGDLKGDTQYF TGCAGCGTCGGGGACTTAAAGGGTGATACGCAGTATTTT
. TRBJ1-2 . TRBV10-3 CAISEGTLYGYTF TGTGCCATCAGTGAGGGCACGCTCTATGGCTACACCTTC
. TRBJ2-1 . TRBV21-1 CASSKWTGLNEQFF TGTGCCAGCAGCAAATGGACAGGGTTGAATGAGCAGTTCTTC
TRBD1 TRBJ2-2 . TRBV10-2 CASSVTGGGELFF TGCGCCAGCAGTGTAACAGGGGGCGGGGAGCTGTTTTTT
. TRBJ2-3 . TRBV2 CASSEGLVKDTQYF TGTGCCAGCAGTGAAGGACTAGTTAAGGATACGCAGTATTTT
TRBD1 TRBJ1-2 . TRBV6-1 CASSEGTAYGYTF TGTGCCAGCAGTGAGGGGACAGCCTATGGCTACACCTTC
. TRBJ1-1 . TRBV7-9 CASSLVLDNTEAFF TGTGCCAGCAGCTTAGTCCTAGACAACACTGAAGCTTTCTTT
. TRBJ2-7 few TRBV7-6 CASSPGKPYEQYF TGTGCCAGCAGCCCCGGGAAACCTTACGAGCAGTACTTC
TRBD1 TRBJ1-3 . TRBV30 CAWSSGTEGNTIYF TGTGCCTGGAGTTCCGGGACAGAAGGAAACACCATATATTTT
TRBD2 TRBJ2-7 . TRBV9 CASSVTSGGGPSEQYF TGTGCCAGCAGCGTAACCAGCGGGGGGGGTCCATCCGAGCAGTACTTC
. TRBJ2-3 . TRBV28 CASSFRGADTQYF TGTGCCAGCAGCTTCAGGGGGGCAGATACGCAGTATTTT
TRBD2 TRBJ2-1 . TRBV3-1/TRBV3-2 CASSQDEGLAGAHNEQFF TGTGCCAGCAGCCAAGATGAGGGACTAGCGGGGGCACACAATGAGCAGTTCTTC
TRBD1 TRBJ2-7 . TRBV18 CASSPRVTGAYEQYF TGTGCCAGCTCACCACGGGTCACAGGGGCCTACGAGCAGTACTTC
. TRBJ2-3 . TRBV18 CASSPRGGTDTQYF TGTGCCAGCTCACCCCGAGGGGGAACAGATACGCAGTATTTT
. TRBJ2-5 . TRBV5-1 CASSTGTLETQYF TGCGCCAGCAGCACCGGGACATTGGAGACCCAGTACTTC
TRBD1 TRBJ1-6 . TRBV19 CASSTPGTEISPLHF TGTGCCAGTAGTACTCCCGGGACAGAGATTTCACCCCTCCACTTT
. TRBJ1-4 . TRBV28 CASSGPQVANEKLFF TGTGCCAGCAGCGGTCCACAGGTAGCTAATGAAAAACTGTTTTTT
TRBD1 TRBJ1-2 . TRBV6-6 CASSAHSGGGGYTF TGTGCCAGCAGTGCACATTCAGGGGGCGGGGGCTACACCTTC
TRBD1 TRBJ1-6 . TRBV4-1 CASSQGTGIYNSPLHF TGCGCCAGCAGCCAAGGGACAGGGATCTATAATTCACCCCTCCACTTT
TRBD1 TRBJ2-7 once TRBV3-1/TRBV3-2 CASSPLQGAGVYF TGTGCCAGCAGCCCCTTACAGGGGGCTGGGGTTTACTTC
. TRBJ2-5 . TRBV12-3/TRBV12-4 CASSLQGGETQYF TGTGCCAGCAGTTTGCAGGGGGGAGAGACCCAGTACTTC
. TRBJ1-5 once TRBV30 CAWSVQRRVGQPQHF TGTGCCTGGAGTGTACAACGGAGGGTTGGTCAGCCCCAGCATTTT
. TRBJ2-1 . TRBV20-1 CSASDWTVSNNEQFF TGCAGTGCTAGTGATTGGACAGTGTCTAACAATGAGCAGTTCTTC
TRBD2 TRBJ2-7 . TRBV7-6 CASSLGSSGVSYEQYF TGTGCCAGCAGCTTAGGTAGTAGCGGGGTTTCCTACGAGCAGTACTTC
. TRBJ1-6 . TRBV3-1/TRBV3-2 CASSQDPQRSPLHF TGTGCCAGCAGCCAAGATCCCCAGCGTTCACCCCTCCACTTT
TRBD2 TRBJ2-3 . TRBV30 CAWSSLRLAGVMKQYF TGTGCCTGGAGTAGCCTTCGACTAGCGGGGGTTATGAAGCAGTATTTT
TRBD1 TRBJ2-1 . TRBV6-5 CASSYFRGQNNEQFF TGTGCCAGCAGTTACTTCAGGGGACAGAACAATGAGCAGTTCTTC
TRBD1 TRBJ1-5 . TRBV19 CASGDRYNQPQHF TGTGCCAGTGGGGACAGATACAATCAGCCCCAGCATTTT
TRBD2 TRBJ2-5 . TRBV9 CASSTSGGAQETQYF TGTGCCAGCAGCACTAGCGGGGGGGCCCAAGAGACCCAGTACTTC
. TRBJ1-4 . TRBV14 CASSQVGIREKLFF TGTGCCAGCAGCCAAGTCGGGATTCGAGAAAAACTGTTTTTT